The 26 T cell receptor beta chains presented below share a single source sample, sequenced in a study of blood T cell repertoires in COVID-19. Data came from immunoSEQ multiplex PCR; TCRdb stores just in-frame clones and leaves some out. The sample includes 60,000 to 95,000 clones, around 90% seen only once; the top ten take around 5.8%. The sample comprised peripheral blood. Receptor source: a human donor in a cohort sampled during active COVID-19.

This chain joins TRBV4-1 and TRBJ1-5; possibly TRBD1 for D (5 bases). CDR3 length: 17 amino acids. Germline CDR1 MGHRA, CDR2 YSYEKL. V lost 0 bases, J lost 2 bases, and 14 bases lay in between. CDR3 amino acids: CASSQEWGGNGNQPQHF. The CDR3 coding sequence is TGCGCCAGCAGCCAAGAATGGGGGGGAAACGGCAATCAGCCCCAGCATTTT.

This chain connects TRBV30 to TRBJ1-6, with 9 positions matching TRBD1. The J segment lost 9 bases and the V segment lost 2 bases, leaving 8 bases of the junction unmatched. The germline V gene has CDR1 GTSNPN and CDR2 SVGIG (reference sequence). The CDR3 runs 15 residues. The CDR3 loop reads CAWSLPGQGGSPLHF. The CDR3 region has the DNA TGTGCCTGGAGTTTACCGGGACAGGGTGGTTCACCCCTCCACTTT.

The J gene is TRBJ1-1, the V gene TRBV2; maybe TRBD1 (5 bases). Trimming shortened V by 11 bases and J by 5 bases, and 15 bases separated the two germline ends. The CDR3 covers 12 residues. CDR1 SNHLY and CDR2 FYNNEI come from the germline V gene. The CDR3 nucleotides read TGTGCCGTTGGGGGGGAGGGAACTGAAGCTTTCTTT. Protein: CAVGGEGTEAFF.

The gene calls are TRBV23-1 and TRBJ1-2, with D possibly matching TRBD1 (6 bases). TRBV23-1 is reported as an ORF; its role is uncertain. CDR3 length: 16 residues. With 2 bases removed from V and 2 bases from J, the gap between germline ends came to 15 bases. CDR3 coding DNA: TGCGCCAGCAGTCAAGCTACAGGGACCCGAAACTATGGCTACACCTTC. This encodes CASSQATGTRNYGYTF.

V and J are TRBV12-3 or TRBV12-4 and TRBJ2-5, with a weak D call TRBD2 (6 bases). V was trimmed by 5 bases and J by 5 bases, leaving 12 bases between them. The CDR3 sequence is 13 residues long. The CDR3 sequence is CASSRLEGETQYF. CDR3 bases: TGTGCCAGCAGTCGACTGGAGGGGGAGACCCAGTACTTC.

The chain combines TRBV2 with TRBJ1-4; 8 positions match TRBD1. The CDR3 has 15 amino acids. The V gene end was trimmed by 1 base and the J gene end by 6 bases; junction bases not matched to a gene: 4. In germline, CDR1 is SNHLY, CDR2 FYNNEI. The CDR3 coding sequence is TGTGCCAGCAGTGAAGAGGCAGGGGGCTATGAAAAACTGTTTTTT. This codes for CASSEEAGGYEKLFF.

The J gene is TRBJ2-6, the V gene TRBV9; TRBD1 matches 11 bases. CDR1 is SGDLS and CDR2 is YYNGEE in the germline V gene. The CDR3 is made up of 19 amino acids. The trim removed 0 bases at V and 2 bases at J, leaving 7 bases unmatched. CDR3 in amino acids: CASSVGLGQGVPGANVLTF. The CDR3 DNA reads TGTGCCAGCAGCGTAGGCCTGGGACAGGGGGTCCCTGGGGCCAACGTCCTGACTTTC.

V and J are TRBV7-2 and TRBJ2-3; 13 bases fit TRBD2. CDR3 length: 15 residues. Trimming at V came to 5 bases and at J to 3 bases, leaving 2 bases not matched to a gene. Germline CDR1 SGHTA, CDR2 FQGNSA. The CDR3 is CASSGLAGVTDTQYF. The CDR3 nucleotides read TGTGCCAGCAGCGGACTAGCGGGGGTGACAGATACGCAGTATTTT.

In DNA, the CDR3 is TGTGCCTCCCATGGACAGGGAGGCACTGAAGCTTTCTTT. It specifies CASHGQGGTEAFF. The rearrangement joins TRBV27 to TRBJ1-1; 8 nucleotides match TRBD1. The germline CDR1 and CDR2 sequences are MNHEY and SMNVEV (reference sequence). This CDR3 is built from 13 residues. V trimming: 11 bases; J trimming: 4 bases; junction bases outside the gene matches: 9.

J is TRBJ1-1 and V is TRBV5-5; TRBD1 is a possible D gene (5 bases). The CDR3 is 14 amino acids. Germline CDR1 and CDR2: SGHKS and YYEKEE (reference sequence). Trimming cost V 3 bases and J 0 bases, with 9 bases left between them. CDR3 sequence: CASSSEDMNTEAFF. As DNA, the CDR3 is TGTGCCAGCAGCTCCGAGGACATGAACACTGAAGCTTTCTTT.

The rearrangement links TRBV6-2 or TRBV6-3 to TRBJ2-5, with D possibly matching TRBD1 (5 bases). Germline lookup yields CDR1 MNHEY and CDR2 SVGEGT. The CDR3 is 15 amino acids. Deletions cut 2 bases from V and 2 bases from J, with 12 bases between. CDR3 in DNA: TGTGCCAGCAGTTACGGAAAGGGGCGGCAAGAGACCCAGTACTTC. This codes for CASSYGKGRQETQYF.

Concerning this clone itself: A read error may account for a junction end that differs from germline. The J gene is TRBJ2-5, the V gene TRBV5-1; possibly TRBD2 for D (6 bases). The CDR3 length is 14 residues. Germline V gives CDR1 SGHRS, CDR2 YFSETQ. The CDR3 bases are TGCGCCAGCAGCGCAATGGGGGGTCAAGAGTCCCAGTACTTC. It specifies CASSAMGGQESQYF.

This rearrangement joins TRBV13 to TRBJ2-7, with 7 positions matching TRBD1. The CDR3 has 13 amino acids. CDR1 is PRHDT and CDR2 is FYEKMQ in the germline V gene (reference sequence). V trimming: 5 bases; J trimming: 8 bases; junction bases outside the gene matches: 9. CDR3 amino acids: CASSPRDSLQQYF. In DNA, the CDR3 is TGTGCCAGCAGCCCCCGGGACAGCCTGCAGCAGTACTTC.

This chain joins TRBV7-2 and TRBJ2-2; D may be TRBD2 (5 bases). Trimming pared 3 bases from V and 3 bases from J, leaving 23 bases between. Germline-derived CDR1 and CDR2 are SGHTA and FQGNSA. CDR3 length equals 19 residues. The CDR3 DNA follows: TGTGCCAGCAGCTTCCGGGAAACCTTACTAACGTGGGACACCGGGGAGCTGTTTTTT. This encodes CASSFRETLLTWDTGELFF.

Here the CDR3 DNA reads TGCAGCGAGTCGTCAGGGGCCACTGAAGCTTTCTTT. Its protein is CSESSGATEAFF. The chain uses TRBV29-1 and TRBJ1-1, with D perhaps matching TRBD1 (6 bases). The germline V gene has CDR1 SQVTM and CDR2 ANQGSEA. V shed 7 bases and J shed 4 bases, with 13 bases lying between them. The CDR3 extends over 12 amino acids.

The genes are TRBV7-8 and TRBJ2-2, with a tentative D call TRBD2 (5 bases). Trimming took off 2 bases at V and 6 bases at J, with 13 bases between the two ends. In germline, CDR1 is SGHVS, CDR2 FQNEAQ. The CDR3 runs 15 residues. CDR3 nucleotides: TGTGCCAGCAGCTTAATCCAGACGGGGTCCGGGGAGCTGTTTTTT. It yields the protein CASSLIQTGSGELFF. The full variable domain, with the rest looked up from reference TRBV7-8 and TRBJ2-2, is GAGVSQSPRYKVAKRGQDVALRCDPISGHVSLFWYQQALGQGPEFLTYFQNEAQLDKSGLPSDRFFAERPEGSVSTLKIQRTQQEDSAVYLCASSLIQTGSGELFFGEGSRLTVL.

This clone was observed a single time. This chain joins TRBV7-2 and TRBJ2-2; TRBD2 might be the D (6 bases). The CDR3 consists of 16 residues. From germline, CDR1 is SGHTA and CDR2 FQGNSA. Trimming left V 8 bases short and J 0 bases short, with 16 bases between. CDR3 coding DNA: TGTGCCAGCTCAAGATACGGGGGAGCGAACACCGGGGAGCTGTTTTTT. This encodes CASSRYGGANTGELFF.

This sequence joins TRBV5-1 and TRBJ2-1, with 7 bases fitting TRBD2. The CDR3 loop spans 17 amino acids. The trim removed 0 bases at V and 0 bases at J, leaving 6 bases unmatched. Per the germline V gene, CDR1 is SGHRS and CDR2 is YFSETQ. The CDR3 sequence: CASSLDQAGSSYNEQFF. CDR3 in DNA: TGCGCCAGCAGCTTGGACCAAGCGGGATCCTCCTACAATGAGCAGTTCTTC.

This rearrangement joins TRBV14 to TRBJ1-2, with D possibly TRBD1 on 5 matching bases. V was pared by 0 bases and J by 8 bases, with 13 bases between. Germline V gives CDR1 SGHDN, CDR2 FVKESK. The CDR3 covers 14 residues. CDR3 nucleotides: TGTGCCAGCAGCCAAGATTGGCAGGGAGGAGGCTACACCTTC. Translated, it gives CASSQDWQGGGYTF.

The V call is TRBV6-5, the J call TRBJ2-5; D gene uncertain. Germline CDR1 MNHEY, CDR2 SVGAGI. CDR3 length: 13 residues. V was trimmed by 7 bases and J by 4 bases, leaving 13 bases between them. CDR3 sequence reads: CASTPSGGETQYF. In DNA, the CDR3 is TGTGCCAGCACTCCCAGTGGTGGAGAGACCCAGTACTTC.

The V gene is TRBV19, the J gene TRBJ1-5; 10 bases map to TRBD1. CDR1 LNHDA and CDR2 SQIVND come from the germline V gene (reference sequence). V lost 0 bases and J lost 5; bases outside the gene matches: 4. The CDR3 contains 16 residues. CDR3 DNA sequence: TGTGCCAGTAGTATAGATCCGGGACAGGGGTATCAGCCCCAGCATTTT. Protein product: CASSIDPGQGYQPQHF. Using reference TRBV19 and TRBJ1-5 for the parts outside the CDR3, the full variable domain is DGGITQSPKYLFRKEGQNVTLSCEQNLNHDAMYWYRQDPGQGLRLIYYSQIVNDFQKGDIAEGYSVSREKKESFPLTVTSAQKNPTAFYLCASSIDPGQGYQPQHFGDGTRLSIL.

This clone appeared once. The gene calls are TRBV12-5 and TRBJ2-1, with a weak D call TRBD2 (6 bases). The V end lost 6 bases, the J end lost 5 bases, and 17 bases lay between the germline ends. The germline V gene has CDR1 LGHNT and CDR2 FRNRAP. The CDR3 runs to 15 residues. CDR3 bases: TGTGCTAGTGGCCTCGGGACTGCCCGCGACAATGAGCAGTTCTTC. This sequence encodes CASGLGTARDNEQFF.

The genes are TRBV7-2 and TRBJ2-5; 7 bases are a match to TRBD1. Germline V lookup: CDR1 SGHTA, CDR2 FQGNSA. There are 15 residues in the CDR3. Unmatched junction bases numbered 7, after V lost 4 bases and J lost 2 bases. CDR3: CASSSYRGLQETQYF. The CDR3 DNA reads TGTGCCAGCAGCTCGTACAGGGGCTTACAAGAGACCCAGTACTTC.

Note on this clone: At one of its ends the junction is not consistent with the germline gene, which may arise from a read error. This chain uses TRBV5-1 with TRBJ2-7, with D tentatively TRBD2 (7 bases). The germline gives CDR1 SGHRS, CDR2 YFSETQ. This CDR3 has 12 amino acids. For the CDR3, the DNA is TGCGCCAGCAGCTTGGGCCAGGGGAGGGAAACCTTC. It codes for CASSLGQGRETF.

This CDR3 reads CASSLAGGSQNTGELFF. CDR3 DNA: TGCGCCAGCAGCTTGGCCGGGGGGTCACAGAACACCGGGGAGCTGTTTTTT. The rearrangement joins TRBV5-1 to TRBJ2-2, with TRBD2 matching over 7 bases. This CDR3 has 17 amino acids. The V and J ends lost 0 bases and 1 base, in that order; junction bases with no gene match: 6. The V gene's germline CDR1 is SGHRS and CDR2 YFSETQ.

Here the CDR3 DNA reads TGTGCCAGCAGCCCTGGGACATTCGGCTATGGCTACACCTTC. This sequence encodes CASSPGTFGYGYTF. This chain uses TRBV5-5 with TRBJ1-2, with a weak D call TRBD1 (6 bases). Germline lookup yields CDR1 SGHKS and CDR2 YYEKEE (reference sequence). V lost 4 bases and J 4 bases, leaving 14 bases between the germline ends. CDR3 length equals 14 residues. The full variable domain, with the rest looked up from reference TRBV5-5 and TRBJ1-2, is DAGVTQSPTHLIKTRGQQVTLRCSPISGHKSVSWYQQVLGQGPQFIFQYYEKEERGRGNFPDRFSARQFPNYSSELNVNALLLGDSALYLCASSPGTFGYGYTFGSGTRLTVV.